This T cell receptor (beta chain) was sequenced during a study of Ad26.COV2.S vaccination and SARS-CoV-2 variants. Study-wide background: Donor was in the COV1001 Ad26.COV2.S trial arm.

The protocol was immunoSEQ multiplex PCR, while the TCRdb copy is restricted to in-frame clones and leaves out a portion. The profile shows around 450,000 clones, 80% to 90% of them singletons. Indicated treatment: 15 to 20 received Ad26.COV2.S at low or high dose, single or two shots; about 5 received placebo; per-sample allocation not given. The study sampled participants on day 63 after the first vaccine or placebo injection. This CDR3 is built from 13 residues. Germline assignment: CDR1 SGHRS and CDR2 YFSETQ. Trimming took off 0 bases at V and 6 bases at J, with 7 bases between the two ends. Sequenced here: peripheral blood, sampled in a trial of Ad26.COV2.S vaccine versus placebo. The clonotype originates from a person between 18 and 59 years old who received the Ad26.COV2.S COVID-19 vaccine or a placebo. This chain joins TRBV5-1 and TRBJ1-5; D remains unclear. The CDR3: CASSLDWSQPQHF. Here the CDR3 DNA reads TGCGCCAGCAGCTTGGATTGGAGTCAGCCCCAGCATTTT. The complete variable domain, with remaining parts taken from reference TRBV5-1 and TRBJ1-5, reads KAGVTQTPRYLIKTRGQQVTLSCSPISGHRSVSWYQQTPGQGLQFLFEYFSETQRNKGNFPGRFSGRQFSNSRSEMNVSTLELGDSALYLCASSLDWSQPQHFGDGTRLSIL.